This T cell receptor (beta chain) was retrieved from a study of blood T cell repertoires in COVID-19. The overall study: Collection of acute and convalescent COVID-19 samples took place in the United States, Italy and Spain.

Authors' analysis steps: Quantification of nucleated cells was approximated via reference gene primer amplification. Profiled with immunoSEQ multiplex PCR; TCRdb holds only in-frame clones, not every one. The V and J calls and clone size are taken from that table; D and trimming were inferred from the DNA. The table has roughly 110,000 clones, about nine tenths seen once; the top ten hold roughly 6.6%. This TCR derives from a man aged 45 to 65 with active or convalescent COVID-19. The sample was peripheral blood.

The DNA for the CDR3 is TGTGCCAGCAGCTTAAGTGGGCCGAGCTCCTACGAGCAGTACTTC. Amino acid sequence: CASSLSGPSSYEQYF. This chain links TRBV7-2 with TRBJ2-7; D ambiguous. V lost 2 bases and J 0 bases, leaving 11 bases between the germline ends. The CDR3 runs 15 residues. The germline V gene encodes CDR1 SGHTA and CDR2 FQGNSA.